A single sample gave rise to the 2 T cell receptor beta chains below, sequenced in a study of blood T cell repertoires in COVID-19. Assay: immunoSEQ multiplex PCR; the TCRdb copy retains only in-frame clones and omits some. This table has approximately 150,000 clones, roughly 90% appearing once. The sequenced material came from peripheral blood. The receptors here all came from a man in his 60s with active or convalescent COVID-19.

The chain carries TRBV4-1 and TRBJ2-5, with D maybe TRBD2 (6 bases). The CDR3 loop spans 15 amino acids. V was pared by 0 bases and J by 5 bases, with 13 bases between. From germline, CDR1 is MGHRA and CDR2 YSYEKL. This CDR3 reads CASSQDGGLGETQYF. For the CDR3, the DNA is TGCGCCAGCAGCCAAGATGGGGGGTTAGGGGAGACCCAGTACTTC.

The chain has TRBV2 and TRBJ1-1; no firm D call. Germline V lookup: CDR1 SNHLY, CDR2 FYNNEI. This CDR3 comprises 13 residues. V was pared by 9 bases and J by 1 base, with 12 bases between. CDR3 loop: CASENSPNTEAFF. The CDR3 DNA reads TGTGCCAGTGAAAACAGCCCGAACACTGAAGCTTTCTTT.